This T cell receptor (beta chain) was observed in a study of blood T cells in healthy people across ages (dated by TCRdb to about 2015). In the study overall: In model experiments, template switching captured about one uniquely barcoded TCR beta cDNA molecule for every two T cells. Donors of different ages were randomly distributed across sequencing lanes to avoid experimental bias. The donors were split into four age groups: young (average 16 years), middle-aged (about 40), aged (roughly 65) and long-lived (over 80). Two additional independent replicas of 1 million unique cDNA reads from the same blood draw were analyzed for two donors (one aged 18 to 30 and one aged 80 or older). Age-related changes in TCR beta repertoire diversity were measured in the study by deep sequencing normalized with unique cDNA molecular identifiers.

The method was 5' RACE. The reads were generated on an Illumina HiSeq 2500. A second PCR of roughly 7 to 11 cycles was performed with a sample-barcoded 5' primer and a J-beta primer mix. Each TCR beta cDNA molecule received a unique molecular identifier from a template-switch 5' adaptor carrying 12 random nucleotides. Each sample yielded at least 2.5 million CDR3-containing paired-end reads. All of the RNA was converted into first-strand cDNA using the Mint cDNA synthesis kit, with a TRBC-specific oligonucleotide serving as the primer. After uracil-DNA glycosylase treatment, a first 18-cycle PCR used universal primers M1SS and BC2_uni_R on all cDNA. In the paper's pipeline: Normalization of each sample was performed by random selection of 1 million high-quality reads, each carrying a distinct molecular identifier. Reads with shared molecular identifiers were discarded instead of being binned into consensus sequences. MiTCR, set to a Q25 quality threshold and the strictest error-elimination algorithm, was used for CDR3 identification, clonotype clustering and error correction. Lower-bound total TCR beta diversity was estimated with a nonparametric unseen species model using Euler transformation. TCRdb reran the public reads through fastp at Q25 and MiXCR, keeping productive beta chains. Each record represents a unique CDR3 protein, reported with the most common genes and DNA among its rows. Clone size and V and J calls follow TCRdb, not the original study. The sample table shows about a million distinct CDR3 sequences, and roughly 50% are seen once. Together, the top ten hold about a fifth of the sample.

For CDR1 and CDR2, the germline V gene (reference sequence) lists SEHNR and FQNEAQ. From its cysteine to its phenylalanine, the CDR3 spans 17 amino acids. CDR3 DNA only is kept here, 51 bases in frame from base 1. V is reduced by 2 bases and J by 0 bases, leaving a spacing of 14 bases between them. Donors were approximately 42 systemically healthy Caucasian individuals from Russia aged roughly 6 to 95 years. About 10 milliliters of peripheral blood were drawn from each donor into EDTA-treated Vacutainer tubes. Ficoll-Paque density-gradient centrifugation was used to isolate PBMCs, with at least 7 million per sample. Trizol reagent was used to extract total RNA from the PBMCs, yielding at least 5 micrograms per sample. For every donor, flow cytometry on a PBMC aliquot measured the percentage of naive CD45RAhigh/CD27high T cells. About this clonotype: Its antigen is not yet known. Nothing much larger sits one base from this clone, and base qualities are not available.

The paper as a whole reports these results and caveats: Bulk unsorted PBMC profiling prevented conclusive comparison of naive and antigen-experienced compartments. The long-lived group showed more naive CD4+ T cells, fewer expanded clones and increased TCR diversity than the aged group, suggesting age selection. Estimates of total diversity from one million sequenced T cells were regarded as lower bounds and underestimates. Donor CMV infection status was unknown, potentially confounding age-related changes in expanded clonotypes. There was a strong correlation between observed TCR beta diversity and the percentage of naive T cells measured by flow cytometry. As age increased, observed TCR beta diversity per million T cells dropped in a roughly linear way, and a significant reduction was already evident by age about 36.

The sequence derives from a woman aged 55-69 years in good health. This chain is built from TRBV7-9 and TRBJ1-5; TRBD1 is possibly the D segment (6 matching bases). The specimen was blood. The CDR3 here reads CASSLSGRGYSNQPQHF. The DNA sequence follows: TGTGCCAGCAGCTTATCGGGCAGGGGATATAGCAATCAGCCCCAGCATTTT.